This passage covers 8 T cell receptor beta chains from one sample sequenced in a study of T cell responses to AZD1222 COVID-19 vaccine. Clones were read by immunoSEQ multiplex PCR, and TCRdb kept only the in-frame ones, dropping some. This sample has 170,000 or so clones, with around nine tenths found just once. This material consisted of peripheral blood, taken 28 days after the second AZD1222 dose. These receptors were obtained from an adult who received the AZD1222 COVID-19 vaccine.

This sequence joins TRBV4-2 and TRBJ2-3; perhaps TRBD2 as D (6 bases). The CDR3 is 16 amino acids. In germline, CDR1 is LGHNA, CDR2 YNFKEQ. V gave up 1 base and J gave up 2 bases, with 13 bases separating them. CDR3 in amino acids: CASSQVGSGYTDTQYF. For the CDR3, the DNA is TGTGCCAGCAGCCAAGTGGGTAGCGGATACACAGATACGCAGTATTTT.

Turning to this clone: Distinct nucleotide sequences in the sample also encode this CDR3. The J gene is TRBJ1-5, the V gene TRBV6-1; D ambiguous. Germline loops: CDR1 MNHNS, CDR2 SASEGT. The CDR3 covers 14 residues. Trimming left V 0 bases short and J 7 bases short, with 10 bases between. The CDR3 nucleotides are TGTGCCAGCAGTGAAGCGGCATCTGCCCAGCCCCAGCATTTT. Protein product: CASSEAASAQPQHF.

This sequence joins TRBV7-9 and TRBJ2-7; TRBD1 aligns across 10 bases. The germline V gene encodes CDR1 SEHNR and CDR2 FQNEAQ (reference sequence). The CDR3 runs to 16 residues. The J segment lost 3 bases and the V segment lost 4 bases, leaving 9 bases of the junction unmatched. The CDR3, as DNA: TGTGCCAGCAGCTCCCAGACAGGGGGCGCAATCTACGAGCAGTACTTC. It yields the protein CASSSQTGGAIYEQYF.

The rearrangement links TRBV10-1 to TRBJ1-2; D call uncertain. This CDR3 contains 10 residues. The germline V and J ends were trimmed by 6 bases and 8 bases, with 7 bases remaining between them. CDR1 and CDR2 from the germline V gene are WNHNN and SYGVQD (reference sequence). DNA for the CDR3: TGCGCCAGCAGCTCACAGGGCTACACCTTC. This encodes CASSSQGYTF.

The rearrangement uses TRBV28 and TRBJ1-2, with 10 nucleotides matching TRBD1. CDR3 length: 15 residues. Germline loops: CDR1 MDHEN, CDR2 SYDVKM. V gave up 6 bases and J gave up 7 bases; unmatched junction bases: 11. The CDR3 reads CASSPITDRGLGYTF. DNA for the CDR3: TGTGCCAGCAGCCCTATTACCGACAGGGGGCTTGGCTACACCTTC.

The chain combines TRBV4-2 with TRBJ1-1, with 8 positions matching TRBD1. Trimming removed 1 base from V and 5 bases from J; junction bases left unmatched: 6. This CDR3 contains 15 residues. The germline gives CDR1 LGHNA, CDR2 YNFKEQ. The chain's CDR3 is CASSQVGRGRTEAFF. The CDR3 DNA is TGTGCCAGCAGCCAAGTGGGCAGGGGGCGGACTGAAGCTTTCTTT.

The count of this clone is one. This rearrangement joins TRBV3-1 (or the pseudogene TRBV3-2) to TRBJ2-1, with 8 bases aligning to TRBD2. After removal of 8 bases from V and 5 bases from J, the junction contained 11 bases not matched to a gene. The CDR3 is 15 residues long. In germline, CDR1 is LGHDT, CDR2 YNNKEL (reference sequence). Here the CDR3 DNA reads TGTGCCAGCGGACTCGGGGGGGGCGGAAACAATGAGCAGTTCTTC. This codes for CASGLGGGGNNEQFF.

CDR3: CASSRDRGNSGNTIYF. CDR3 DNA: TGTGCCAGCTCACGTGACAGGGGAAACTCTGGAAACACCATATATTTT. This rearrangement joins TRBV18 to TRBJ1-3; 8 bases are a match to TRBD1. CDR3 length equals 16 residues. Germline assignment: CDR1 KGHSH and CDR2 LQKENI. Losses at the gene ends were 4 bases for V and 0 bases for J; bases not matched to a gene: 5.